One sample yielded the 21 T cell receptor beta chains listed below, sequenced in a study of T cells in Graves' hyperthyroidism and ophthalmopathy. Regions amplified from RNA transcripts were the TCR beta CDR3 regions. The TCR CDR3 first-round RT-PCR relied on the HTBI primer set. Each CDR3 protein is one row after TCRdb ran MiXCR on the multiplex PCR reads. The sample lists 500,000 to 600,000 distinct CDR3 sequences; roughly 50% were seen once. Sequenced material: peripheral blood or thyroid tissue (not recorded which). Receptor source: an adult woman with Graves' disease, either hyperthyroidism or ophthalmopathy (not recorded which).

The gene calls are TRBV5-1 and TRBJ2-6; 11 nucleotides match TRBD1. CDR3 size: 12 residues. V gave up 5 bases and J gave up 12 bases; unmatched junction bases: 1. In germline, CDR1 is SGHRS, CDR2 YFSETQ. The CDR3: CASRGQGGVLTF. In nucleotides, the CDR3 is TGCGCCAGCAGGGGACAGGGGGGCGTCCTGACTTTC.

The chain joins TRBV28 to TRBJ1-5; D uncertain. V shed 5 bases and J shed 1 base, with 15 bases lying between them. Germline assignment: CDR1 MDHEN and CDR2 SYDVKM. The CDR3 totals 16 residues. The CDR3 loop is CASSLGSLWSNQPQHF. The CDR3 coding sequence is TGTGCCAGCAGTCTAGGGAGTTTATGGAGCAATCAGCCCCAGCATTTT.

In this sample, this clonotype turned up many times. The chain recombines TRBV20-1 with TRBJ1-2; 7 nucleotides align to TRBD1. The V gene end was trimmed by 0 bases and the J gene end by 7 bases; junction bases not matched to a gene: 5. CDR3 length: 13 residues. Germline CDR1 DFQATT, CDR2 SNEGSKA (reference sequence). This CDR3 is CSAREGQWGGYTF. CDR3 bases: TGCAGTGCTAGAGAGGGACAGTGGGGTGGCTACACCTTC.

This clonotype was found many times. The chain couples TRBV7-9 to TRBJ2-7; 7 nucleotides line up with TRBD1. Germline-derived CDR1 and CDR2 are SEHNR and FQNEAQ (reference sequence). J was trimmed by 6 bases and V by 5 bases; bases with no gene match: 4. The length of the CDR3 is 12 residues. As DNA, the CDR3 is TGTGCCAGCAGCCCTTCAGGGGGCGAGCAGTACTTC. Protein sequence: CASSPSGGEQYF.

This clonotype was found a few times. This rearrangement joins TRBV2 to TRBJ2-7; D could derive from TRBD1 or TRBD2 (7 bases each). Trimming pared 5 bases from V and 1 base from J, leaving 15 bases between. The germline V gene has CDR1 SNHLY and CDR2 FYNNEI. This CDR3 is 15 amino acids long. The CDR3 is CASSQGGGSSYEQYF. CDR3 nucleotide sequence: TGTGCCAGCAGTCAGGGGGGGGGTTCTTCCTACGAGCAGTACTTC.

Ten or more counts support this clonotype. This chain links TRBV19 with TRBJ2-7; 14 bases map to TRBD2. Losses at the gene ends were 8 bases for V and 4 bases for J; bases not matched to a gene: 7. This CDR3 region has 15 residues. In germline, CDR1 is LNHDA, CDR2 SQIVND (reference sequence). CDR3 DNA: TGTGCCAGTGGGAGAGGGACTAGCGGGAGTTACGAGCAGTACTTC. Its protein is CASGRGTSGSYEQYF. The complete variable domain, with remaining parts taken from reference TRBV19 and TRBJ2-7, reads DGGITQSPKYLFRKEGQNVTLSCEQNLNHDAMYWYRQDPGQGLRLIYYSQIVNDFQKGDIAEGYSVSREKKESFPLTVTSAQKNPTAFYLCASGRGTSGSYEQYFGPGTRLTVT.

V gene TRBV20-1 combines with J gene TRBJ1-6; no reliable D call. Trimming took off 3 bases at V and 5 bases at J, with 17 bases between the two ends. Germline CDR1 is DFQATT and CDR2 is SNEGSKA (reference sequence). The length of the CDR3 is 16 residues. The CDR3 DNA is TGCAGTGCTAGGGGGAGGGTCATGGGTGATAATTCACCCCTCCACTTT. Its protein is CSARGRVMGDNSPLHF.

The chain employs TRBV25-1 and TRBJ1-6, with D unresolved. The CDR3 runs to 13 residues. Deletions cut 6 bases from V and 10 bases from J, with 13 bases between. Germline V lookup: CDR1 MGHDK, CDR2 SYGVNS. The CDR3 protein is CASRSRPGSPLHF. The CDR3 nucleotides read TGTGCCAGCAGGTCCAGGCCGGGGTCACCCCTCCACTTT. Using reference TRBV25-1 and TRBJ1-6 for the parts outside the CDR3, the full variable domain is EADIYQTPRYLVIGTGKKITLECSQTMGHDKMYWYQQDPGMELHLIHYSYGVNSTEKGDLSSESTVSRIRTEHFPLTLESARPSHTSQYLCASRSRPGSPLHFGNGTRLTVT.

This clonotype came up many times. The chain combines TRBV13 with TRBJ1-2; D unresolved. The CDR3 has 14 residues. Germline V lookup: CDR1 PRHDT, CDR2 FYEKMQ (reference sequence). The V end was cut by 1 base, the J end by 5 bases, with 11 bases between. The CDR3: CASSLEAGSYGYTF. CDR3 nucleotide sequence: TGTGCCAGCAGCTTAGAGGCGGGAAGTTATGGCTACACCTTC.

The rearrangement joins TRBV25-1 to TRBJ1-6, with D perhaps matching TRBD1 (5 bases). This CDR3 is built from 15 residues. Trimming removed 6 bases at V and 9 bases at J, with 18 bases between. The germline V gene encodes CDR1 MGHDK and CDR2 SYGVNS. CDR3 DNA sequence: TGTGCCAGCAGGCAGGCGGGGACTGCTGGTTCACCCCTCCACTTT. Its protein is CASRQAGTAGSPLHF.

Comment on this clonotype: Because it lacks the conserved phenylalanine or tryptophan at the end, this CDR3 is likely a read error. No DNA is shown, since the ends of the CDR3 on it are uncertain; the CDR3 is the one TCRdb lists. V usage is TRBV29-1 and J usage is TRBJ1-4. The CDR3 has 11 residues if both end residues are counted. Germline values: CDR1 SQVTM, CDR2 ANQGSEA. This chain's CDR3 is CSVDGEEYGFL.

This chain uses TRBV7-2 with TRBJ2-7; D possibly matches TRBD1 or TRBD2 (5 bases each). This CDR3 has 15 amino acids. Germline-derived CDR1 and CDR2 are SGHTA and FQGNSA. The V end was cut by 3 bases, the J end by 2 bases, with 14 bases between. DNA of the CDR3: TGTGCCAGCAGCTTTAACCGGGACGCAGCCTACGAGCAGTACTTC. Its protein is CASSFNRDAAYEQYF. The full variable domain, in which reference TRBV7-2 and TRBJ2-7 provide the parts outside the CDR3, is GAGVSQSPSNKVTEKGKDVELRCDPISGHTALYWYRQSLGQGLEFLIYFQGNSAPDKSGLPSDRFSAERTGGSVSTLTIQRTQQEDSAVYLCASSFNRDAAYEQYFGPGTRLTVT.

The genes are TRBV7-9 and TRBJ1-2; 8 nucleotides match TRBD1. The CDR3 has 14 amino acids. V was pared by 6 bases and J by 3 bases, with 6 bases of the junction left unmatched. The germline CDR1 and CDR2 sequences are SEHNR and FQNEAQ (reference sequence). CDR3 protein: CASRQGQAYYGYTF. CDR3 bases: TGTGCCAGCAGACAGGGACAGGCCTACTATGGCTACACCTTC.

In its sample, this clonotype was seen many times. The genes are TRBV3-1 and TRBJ1-5; D is perhaps TRBD1 (5 bases). V shed 4 bases and J shed 7 bases, with 14 bases lying between them. Per the germline V gene, CDR1 is LGHDT and CDR2 is YNNKEL (reference sequence). The CDR3 is made up of 14 amino acids. In DNA, the CDR3 is TGTGCCAGCAGCCCCACGGGGACTCTCCAGCCCCAGCATTTT. This codes for CASSPTGTLQPQHF.

V usage is TRBV6-1 and J usage is TRBJ2-5; no reliable D call. The CDR3 covers 11 residues. Germline-derived CDR1 and CDR2 are MNHNS and SASEGT. V shed 7 bases and J shed 7 bases, with 10 bases lying between them. The CDR3 sequence: CASTHSGTQYF. The CDR3 nucleotides read TGTGCCAGCACCCACTCGGGGACCCAGTACTTC.

This clonotype came up many times. The genes are TRBV6-5 and TRBJ1-2; 8 positions agree with TRBD1. From germline, CDR1 is MNHEY and CDR2 SVGAGI. The CDR3 consists of 13 residues. The junction had 0 bases not matched to a gene; V was cut back by 6 bases and J by 0 bases. The CDR3 bases are TGTGCCAGCAGGACAGGGGCTAACTATGGCTACACCTTC. Protein: CASRTGANYGYTF.

This chain uses TRBV29-1 with TRBJ2-5; D tentatively fits TRBD1 or TRBD2 (6 bases each). Germline CDR1 is SQVTM and CDR2 is ANQGSEA. CDR3 length: 14 amino acids. V shed 6 bases and J shed 5 bases, with 19 bases lying between them. The CDR3 DNA reads TGCAGCGTGATGGGGGGCGGCCTGGGGGAGACCCAGTACTTC. It yields the protein CSVMGGGLGETQYF.

The J gene is TRBJ1-2, the V gene TRBV20-1; tentative D call: TRBD1 (6 bases). The V gene's germline CDR1 is DFQATT and CDR2 SNEGSKA (reference sequence). The CDR3 is made up of 10 amino acids. V lost 5 bases and J lost 14, with 15 bases in between. This CDR3 is CSAPKGGSTF. CDR3 DNA sequence: TGCAGTGCTCCGAAGGGGGGCTCTACCTTC.

This clonotype came up a few times. The rearrangement uses TRBV7-6 and TRBJ1-1, with a tentative D call TRBD1 (5 bases). Germline CDR1 SGHVS, CDR2 FNYEAQ. V lost 6 bases and J lost 2, with 19 bases in between. The CDR3 consists of 16 residues. The CDR3 DNA is TGTGCCAGCAGACCCCTGACGGGGGGAGGCAACACTGAAGCTTTCTTT. As protein: CASRPLTGGGNTEAFF.

This chain joins TRBV15 and TRBJ1-5; perhaps TRBD1 as D (6 bases). The germline V gene encodes CDR1 LNHNV and CDR2 YYDKDF (reference sequence). This CDR3 is 15 amino acids long. V gave up 3 bases and J gave up 6 bases, with 15 bases separating them. The CDR3 loop is CATSRDSVGLQPQHF. The DNA of the CDR3 is TGTGCCACCAGCAGGGACAGCGTGGGGCTTCAGCCCCAGCATTTT.

The chain couples TRBV5-1 to TRBJ1-5; possible D gene TRBD1, 5 bases. CDR1 SGHRS and CDR2 YFSETQ come from the germline V gene. V lost 5 bases to trimming and J lost 7 bases, with 22 bases between them. This CDR3 is built from 16 residues. The DNA for the CDR3 is TGCGCCAGCAGTTATGAACTGGACGGGGCTGGACAGCCCCAGCATTTT. This sequence encodes CASSYELDGAGQPQHF.